This T cell receptor beta chain was obtained from a study of shared clonotypes between healthy human individuals. Study outcomes and limitations: For sorted subsets, rarefaction showed incomplete sequencing despite large depth.

Assay execution took place at the deep level. Genomic DNA from each subset was divided evenly over several immunoSEQ plates. TCRdb keeps only in-frame clones here, not all; method: immunoSEQ multiplex PCR. Here the sample spans some 2.3 million clones, over 90% being singletons. Concerning this clone itself: Its antigen remains unknown.

Germline assignment: CDR1 SEHNR and CDR2 FQNEAQ (reference sequence). With 1 base clipped from V and 6 bases from J, the junction kept 4 bases outside the gene matches. The CDR3 is 15 amino acids. The V and J genes are TRBV7-9 and TRBJ2-7, with 12 bases aligning to TRBD1. The sequence came from a man between 18 and 35 years old in good health. Some clones in this sample may be carry-over from other donors' samples. The sequenced sample consisted of naive CD4+ T cells from PBMCs. Regarding subset: CD45RA+ positively selected. The CDR3 nucleotides read TGTGCCAGCAGCTTAGTGGGACAGGGGGCGTCCGAGCAGTACTTC. It translates to CASSLVGQGASEQYF.